Below, 31 T cell receptor beta chains from the same sample are listed, as sequenced in a study of identical twins. TCRdb re-called the 5' RACE reads through MiXCR, storing one row per CDR3 protein. The sample holds about 900,000 distinct CDR3 sequences, more than 9% seen once. The sample was also linked to a second study, of yellow fever vaccine responses in identical twins.

The sample consisted of PBMCs. These receptors were obtained from a woman between 18 and 29 years old in good health.

The chain employs TRBV7-8 and TRBJ2-1; no reliable D call. Per the germline V gene, CDR1 is SGHVS and CDR2 is FQNEAQ. V was shortened by 4 bases and J by 4 bases, with 11 bases between the two germline ends. This CDR3 has 14 residues. The DNA for the CDR3 is TGTGCCAGCAGCTACGGCGAGTCTTACAATGAGCAGTTCTTC. As protein: CASSYGESYNEQFF. Combining the CDR3 with reference TRBV7-8 and TRBJ2-1 gives the whole variable domain GAGVSQSPRYKVAKRGQDVALRCDPISGHVSLFWYQQALGQGPEFLTYFQNEAQLDKSGLPSDRFFAERPEGSVSTLKIQRTQQEDSAVYLCASSYGESYNEQFFGPGTRLTVL.

This clonotype occurred a few times. The genes are TRBV9 and TRBJ2-3, with TRBD2 matching over 7 bases. The V segment lost 3 bases and the J segment 3 bases; nucleotides outside the gene matches: 10. The CDR3 spans 16 residues. Germline CDR1 and CDR2: SGDLS and YYNGEE. The CDR3 nucleotides read TGTGCCAGCAGCGAGGGACTACGTATCAAAACAGATACGCAGTATTTT. It yields the protein CASSEGLRIKTDTQYF.

This chain links TRBV6-5 with TRBJ1-1; D ambiguous. The CDR3 is 13 residues long. Per the germline V gene, CDR1 is MNHEY and CDR2 is SVGAGI. Trimming shortened V by 2 bases and J by 7 bases, and 11 bases separated the two germline ends. CDR3 nucleotides: TGTGCCAGCAGTTACCGTCCTGGCAATGAAGCTTTCTTT. It is translated as CASSYRPGNEAFF.

This clonotype was seen repeatedly, ten times or more. The rearrangement links TRBV5-1 to TRBJ2-1; TRBD1 is a possible D gene (5 bases). Trimming cost V 5 bases and J 5 bases, with 17 bases left between them. This CDR3 contains 15 residues. Per the germline V gene, CDR1 is SGHRS and CDR2 is YFSETQ. CDR3 sequence: CASRQRGAQDNEQFF. Written as DNA, the CDR3 is TGCGCCAGCAGGCAAAGGGGCGCACAGGACAATGAGCAGTTCTTC.

This clonotype was detected only a few times. The chain combines TRBV4-1 with TRBJ2-2; weak D call: TRBD2 (5 bases). Germline V gene lookup returns CDR1 MGHRA and CDR2 YSYEKL. There are 18 residues in the CDR3. V lost 0 bases and J lost 1, with 15 bases in between. The CDR3 is CASSQEEVKAGNTGELFF. The CDR3 bases are TGCGCCAGCAGCCAAGAAGAGGTTAAGGCGGGGAACACCGGGGAGCTGTTTTTT.

This chain uses TRBV28 with TRBJ1-1; D possibly corresponds to TRBD1 (6 bases). Between the trimmed V and J ends, which lost 7 bases and 3 bases, there was a span of 18 bases. This CDR3 region has 15 residues. Germline CDR1 and CDR2: MDHEN and SYDVKM. CDR3 residues: CASTRGGAGDTEAFF. Here the CDR3 DNA reads TGTGCCAGCACCCGCGGGGGGGCTGGGGACACTGAAGCTTTCTTT.

V and J are TRBV5-8 and TRBJ2-1; TRBD1 is a possible D gene (5 bases). The CDR3 sequence is 13 residues long. Per germline, CDR1 SGHTS and CDR2 YDEGEE. V dropped 6 bases and J dropped 3 bases, with 10 bases sitting between them. The CDR3 protein is CASKRTNYNEQFF. CDR3 coding DNA: TGTGCCAGCAAGAGGACAAACTACAATGAGCAGTTCTTC.

There are a few counts of this clonotype. Written as DNA, the CDR3 is TGTGCCAGCAGTTACTCGATCGCCAAGAACACTGAAGCTTTCTTT. Amino acids: CASSYSIAKNTEAFF. The rearrangement joins TRBV6-5 to TRBJ1-1, with no clear D. Germline lookup yields CDR1 MNHEY and CDR2 SVGAGI. V was pared by 0 bases and J by 1 base, with 9 bases between. The CDR3 consists of 15 residues.

The CDR3: CAIRSPDRVSYEQYF. Written as DNA, the CDR3 is TGTGCCATCAGAAGTCCGGACAGGGTCTCCTACGAGCAGTACTTC. V gene TRBV10-3 combines with J gene TRBJ2-7, with 8 bases lining up with TRBD1. Germline lookup yields CDR1 ENHRY and CDR2 SYGVKD. The CDR3 sequence is 15 residues long. Losses at the gene ends were 6 bases for V and 0 bases for J; bases not matched to a gene: 7.

V and J are TRBV5-6 and TRBJ2-7; D remains ambiguous. Trimming left V 5 bases short and J 7 bases short, with 16 bases between. This CDR3 contains 13 residues. The germline V gene has CDR1 SGHDT and CDR2 YYEEEE. Written as DNA, the CDR3 is TGTGCCAGCAGTAACCCCCCCGGCTATGAGCAGTACGTC. It is translated as CASSNPPGYEQYV.

This clonotype was counted a few times. The chain is built from TRBV25-1 and TRBJ2-2, with a possible D match to TRBD2 (7 bases). CDR1 is MGHDK and CDR2 is SYGVNS in the germline V gene. This CDR3 is 15 amino acids long. Trimming removed 10 bases from V and 6 bases from J, with 21 bases in between. The CDR3 sequence is CATEGGVEKAGELFF. The CDR3 DNA reads TGTGCCACTGAGGGGGGGGTTGAGAAGGCCGGGGAGCTGTTTTTT. Full variable domain (rest looked up from reference TRBV25-1 and TRBJ2-2): EADIYQTPRYLVIGTGKKITLECSQTMGHDKMYWYQQDPGMELHLIHYSYGVNSTEKGDLSSESTVSRIRTEHFPLTLESARPSHTSQYLCATEGGVEKAGELFFGEGSRLTVL.

The gene calls are TRBV19 and TRBJ2-1, with D perhaps matching TRBD2 (5 bases). This CDR3 contains 13 residues. CDR1 is LNHDA and CDR2 is SQIVND in the germline V gene (reference sequence). V was trimmed by 6 bases and J by 1 base, leaving 7 bases between them. CDR3 loop: CASRRGSYNEQFF. Here the CDR3 DNA reads TGTGCCAGTAGGCGCGGGTCCTACAATGAGCAGTTCTTC.

The chain couples TRBV20-1 to TRBJ1-6; no definite D call. V lost 3 bases, J lost 4 bases, and 10 bases lay in between. Germline values: CDR1 DFQATT, CDR2 SNEGSKA (reference sequence). The CDR3 is 14 residues long. CDR3 sequence reads: CSASFSRYNSPLHF. Written as DNA, the CDR3 is TGCAGTGCTAGTTTCAGCCGGTATAATTCACCCCTCCACTTT.

The table lists this clonotype with many counts. The rearrangement uses TRBV20-1 and TRBJ1-4; no definite D call. Germline CDR1 reads DFQATT; CDR2 reads SNEGSKA (reference sequence). V was pared by 8 bases and J by 8 bases, with 12 bases between. This CDR3 comprises 11 residues. The CDR3 sequence is CSLRYWEKLFF. CDR3 nucleotides: TGCAGTCTCCGTTATTGGGAAAAACTGTTTTTT.

Only a few counts were recorded for this clonotype. This rearrangement joins TRBV20-1 to TRBJ2-5; 9 nucleotides line up with TRBD2. V lost 0 bases and J lost 2; bases outside the gene matches: 10. Germline V gene lookup returns CDR1 DFQATT and CDR2 SNEGSKA (reference sequence). CDR3 length equals 17 residues. Here the CDR3 reads CSARELAPGLAQETQYF. The CDR3 region has the DNA TGCAGTGCTAGAGAACTGGCTCCGGGACTAGCTCAAGAGACCCAGTACTTC.

In its sample, this clonotype was seen a few times. The chain has TRBV6-1 and TRBJ1-1; the match to TRBD1 covers 9 bases. The CDR3 has 13 amino acids. Looked up from germline, CDR1 is MNHNS and CDR2 is SASEGT. V shed 2 bases and J 8 bases; nucleotides not matched to a gene: 3. In DNA, the CDR3 is TGTGCCAGCAGTGAACCGGGACAGGGAGAAGCTTTCTTT. Translation gives CASSEPGQGEAFF.

This clonotype was detected ten times or more. V is TRBV9 and J is TRBJ2-2; D remains unclear. The CDR3 totals 13 residues. Trimming pared 6 bases from V and 2 bases from J, leaving 8 bases between. Germline values: CDR1 SGDLS, CDR2 YYNGEE. CDR3 residues: CASTWGNTGELFF. The CDR3 bases are TGTGCCAGCACGTGGGGAAACACCGGGGAGCTGTTTTTT.

This clonotype turned up a few times. The chain recombines TRBV14 with TRBJ2-3, with a weak D call TRBD1 (6 bases). CDR3 length equals 15 residues. V was shortened by 4 bases and J by 3 bases, with 14 bases between the two germline ends. Germline CDR1 and CDR2: SGHDN and FVKESK. CDR3 sequence (DNA): TGTGCCAGCAGCCGTAACGTGGGGGCGACAGATACGCAGTATTTT. Amino acid sequence: CASSRNVGATDTQYF. Full variable domain (missing parts from reference TRBV14 and TRBJ2-3): EAGVTQFPSHSVIEKGQTVTLRCDPISGHDNLYWYRRVMGKEIKFLLHFVKESKQDESGMPNNRFLAERTGGTYSTLKVQPAELEDSGVYFCASSRNVGATDTQYFGPGTRLTVL.

The rearrangement uses TRBV7-8 and TRBJ2-7; D unclear. Per the germline V gene, CDR1 is SGHVS and CDR2 is FQNEAQ. V was clipped by 8 bases and J by 3 bases, with 17 bases between them. The CDR3 loop spans 14 amino acids. The CDR3 spells CASVPRLTFYEQYF. DNA of the CDR3: TGTGCCAGCGTCCCACGACTGACATTCTACGAGCAGTACTTC.

This clonotype was observed many times. J is TRBJ1-1 and V is TRBV11-2; D call uncertain. Germline V gene data show CDR1 as SGHAT and CDR2 as FQNNGV. V lost 5 bases, J lost 7 bases, and 11 bases lay in between. CDR3 length: 12 amino acids. Written as DNA, the CDR3 is TGTGCCAGCAGCGAGGCGAAGAATGAAGCTTTCTTT. This translates into CASSEAKNEAFF.

The chain couples TRBV24-1 to TRBJ2-7, with 7 bases that match TRBD1. There are 15 residues in the CDR3. Germline-derived CDR1 and CDR2 are KGHDR and SFDVKD. V lost 2 bases and J lost 3; bases outside the gene matches: 6. CDR3: CATSDSDRPYYEQYF. The DNA for the CDR3 is TGTGCCACCAGTGATTCGGACAGGCCTTACTACGAGCAGTACTTC.

The chain employs TRBV10-3 and TRBJ1-2; 7 bases agree with TRBD1. The V gene end was trimmed by 3 bases and the J gene end by 8 bases; junction bases not matched to a gene: 12. Germline CDR1 reads ENHRY; CDR2 reads SYGVKD. The CDR3 consists of 15 residues. DNA of the CDR3: TGTGCCATCAGTGATGACAGGGCTTTTGTTGGCGGCTACACCTTC. Protein product: CAISDDRAFVGGYTF.

The gene calls are TRBV25-1 and TRBJ1-1, with no clear D. The CDR3 loop spans 15 amino acids. The germline gives CDR1 MGHDK, CDR2 SYGVNS. The V gene lost 1 base and the J gene lost 0 bases, with 9 bases spanning the gap. In DNA, the CDR3 is TGTGCCAGCAGTGAATCCCAGATAATGAACACTGAAGCTTTCTTT. Its translation: CASSESQIMNTEAFF.

V and J are TRBV3-1 and TRBJ2-7, with D uncertain. The CDR3 runs 15 residues. Germline-derived CDR1 and CDR2 are LGHDT and YNNKEL (reference sequence). Trimming stripped 0 bases from V and 3 bases from J, with 12 bases between. In DNA form, the CDR3 reads TGTGCCAGCAGCCAAGAGGGTGCGTCCCACTACGAGCAGTACTTC. It specifies CASSQEGASHYEQYF.

This chain links TRBV28 with TRBJ2-5; tentative D call: TRBD2 (5 bases). The CDR3 totals 13 residues. V lost 10 bases and J 8 bases, leaving 20 bases between the germline ends. Looked up from germline, CDR1 is MDHEN and CDR2 is SYDVKM. CDR3 amino acids: CAMSDSTKGTQYF. In nucleotides, the CDR3 is TGTGCCATGTCGGACTCCACAAAGGGAACCCAGTACTTC.

This clonotype occurred a few times. The chain combines TRBV9 with TRBJ2-2; D not resolved. The germline V and J ends were trimmed by 3 bases and 2 bases, with 8 bases remaining between them. This CDR3 is built from 14 residues. The germline CDR1 and CDR2 sequences are SGDLS and YYNGEE. The CDR3 reads CASSAVFNTGELFF. CDR3 in DNA: TGTGCCAGCAGCGCGGTCTTCAACACCGGGGAGCTGTTTTTT.

The sample holds a few counts of this clonotype. The rearrangement joins TRBV28 to TRBJ2-1, with 12 bases aligning to TRBD2. Trimming cost V 6 bases and J 3 bases; bases outside gene matches: 12. The CDR3 is 18 residues long. Germline V gene sequence: CDR1 MDHEN, CDR2 SYDVKM. As DNA, the CDR3 is TGTGCCAGCAGCTGGGGTCTGGGACTAGCGGGTTACTACAATGAGCAGTTCTTC. Translating gives CASSWGLGLAGYYNEQFF.

As regards this clonotype: The junction departs from the called germline gene at one end, perhaps through a read error. The rearrangement uses TRBV5-5 and TRBJ2-1; TRBD1 matches 11 bases. CDR3 length: 18 amino acids. Per the germline V gene, CDR1 is SGHKS and CDR2 is YYEKEE (reference sequence). CDR3 sequence (DNA): TGTGCCAGCAGGTTGGCAAAAACCGGGACAGGGGGAATTAGTGAGCAGTTCTTC. Translation: CASRLAKTGTGGISEQFF.

The chain employs TRBV4-2 and TRBJ2-5, with 11 bases identical to TRBD2. Losses at the gene ends were 4 bases for V and 4 bases for J; bases not matched to a gene: 8. The CDR3 totals 16 residues. From germline, CDR1 is LGHNA and CDR2 YNFKEQ. CDR3 DNA sequence: TGTGCCAGCAGCCCCATACTAGCGGGAGTTGGAGAGACCCAGTACTTC. Its translation is CASSPILAGVGETQYF.

The chain combines TRBV2 with TRBJ2-3, with 7 nucleotides matching TRBD2. Germline CDR1 is SNHLY and CDR2 is FYNNEI. V shed 4 bases, J shed 2 bases, and the junction held 9 bases outside the gene matches. CDR3 length equals 16 residues. The CDR3, as DNA: TGTGCCAGCAGTGGCCCGGGCGGGGGTCCCACAGATACGCAGTATTTT. As protein: CASSGPGGGPTDTQYF. Full variable domain (remainder filled in from reference TRBV2 and TRBJ2-3): EPEVTQTPSHQVTQMGQEVILRCVPISNHLYFYWYRQILGQKVEFLVSFYNNEISEKSEIFDDQFSVERPDGSNFTLKIRSTKLEDSAMYFCASSGPGGGPTDTQYFGPGTRLTVL.

This clonotype was recorded a few times. The J gene is TRBJ1-1, the V gene TRBV7-9, with TRBD1 as a possible D gene (6 bases). This CDR3 region has 14 residues. Trimming took off 2 bases at V and 4 bases at J, with 11 bases between the two ends. Germline V lookup: CDR1 SEHNR, CDR2 FQNEAQ (reference sequence). CDR3 sequence (DNA): TGTGCCAGCAGCTTATTAGGACAGAGCACTGAAGCTTTCTTT. Translated, it gives CASSLLGQSTEAFF.